This TCR beta chain was sequenced for a study of graft-versus-host responses after intestinal transplantation. Study results and caveats: Levels of circulating GvH clones at their peak were associated with early post-transplant HvG declines.

About this clone: Its antigen is not identified.

The CDR3 extends over 14 amino acids. The V and J ends lost 3 bases and 3 bases respectively, with 11 bases between them. Germline assignment: CDR1 SGHTA and CDR2 FQGTGA. Libraries were prepared by immunoSEQ multiplex PCR; TCRdb keeps only in-frame clonotypes and omits some of them. The sample has 80,000 to 100,000 clones, 91% seen once. This receptor was identified in a human donor who was the organ donor for an intestinal transplant. The sequencing used unstimulated CD4+ T cells sorted from spleen or lymph node cells, collected before transplant. The chain employs TRBV7-3 and TRBJ1-1; no definite D call. Here the CDR3 DNA reads TGTGCCAGCAGCTTTAGCGGGGAGGACACTGAAGCTTTCTTT. Amino acids: CASSFSGEDTEAFF.